The rows below give T cell receptor beta chains drawn from one sample of a study of blood T cells in healthy people across ages. TCRdb ran MiXCR on the 5' RACE reads and lists one entry per CDR3 protein. The sample comprises approximately 730,000 distinct CDR3 sequences, about 53% of which are singletons, and roughly 37% rests with the top ten. The sequenced sample was blood. The receptors originated from a man older than 75 in good health. Both conserved end residues are part of each CDR3. The D gene is left open where the match is weak. Rows may omit the clone size; those that give it use once, few, many or a size class.

CDR3 protein	CDR3 DNA	clone size	V gene	D gene	J gene
CSARDRRGQETQYF	TGCAGTGCTAGAGATCGCAGGGGCCAAGAGACCCAGTACTTC	many	TRBV20-1	-	TRBJ2-5
CASSFGVGGGTDTQYF	TGCGCCAGCAGCTTCGGAGTAGGGGGAGGGACGGATACGCAGTATTTT	few	TRBV5-1	-	TRBJ2-3
CASSLEGGANYGYTF	TGCGCCAGCAGCTTGGAAGGGGGCGCGAACTATGGCTACACCTTC	-	TRBV5-1	TRBD1	TRBJ1-2
CSAQFKQSGYTF	TGCAGTGCTCAATTCAAACAGAGTGGCTACACCTTC	few	TRBV20-1	-	TRBJ1-2
CLFPAYEQYF	TGCTTATTTCCCGCCTACGAGCAGTACTTC	many	TRBV29-1	-	TRBJ2-7
CSAPRGGGSSYNEQFF	TGCAGTGCCCCCAGGGGCGGGGGGAGCTCCTACAATGAGCAGTTCTTC	-	TRBV20-1	TRBD2	TRBJ2-1
CASSAPGQGFRYF	TGTGCCAGCAGTGCCCCGGGACAGGGGTTTCGGTACTTC	few	TRBV28	TRBD1	TRBJ2-7
CASSNGRGVYSYNEQFF	TGTGCCAGCAGCAATGGGAGGGGCGTCTACTCCTACAATGAGCAGTTCTTC	-	TRBV11-2	TRBD2	TRBJ2-1
CASSEAGPGTF	TGTGCCAGCAGTGAAGCGGGACCTGGCACCTTC	-	TRBV2	-	TRBJ1-2
CASGRRDQETQYF	TGTGCCAGCGGGAGGCGGGACCAAGAGACCCAGTACTTC	-	TRBV7-9	-	TRBJ2-5
CASRLTGGPGAGNTIYF	TGTGCCAGCAGACTTACAGGGGGCCCAGGGGCTGGAAACACCATATATTTT	once	TRBV6-6	TRBD1	TRBJ1-3
CASSAVGLNSYNEQFF	TGTGCCAGCAGTGCTGTAGGATTAAACTCCTACAATGAGCAGTTCTTC	-	TRBV9	-	TRBJ2-1
CASAGRDIQYF	TGTGCCAGCGCAGGGAGGGACATTCAGTACTTC	few	TRBV2	TRBD2	TRBJ2-4
CSASTSGRTDSYNEQFF	TGCAGTGCTAGTACTAGCGGGAGGACCGACTCCTACAATGAGCAGTTCTTC	-	TRBV20-1	TRBD2	TRBJ2-1
CASSLALGPTGELFF	TGTGCCAGCAGCTTAGCTTTGGGACCAACCGGGGAGCTGTTTTTT	once	TRBV7-2	-	TRBJ2-2
CASSGQVSEQYF	TGTGCCAGCAGTGGACAGGTTAGCGAGCAGTACTTC	-	TRBV12-3/TRBV12-4	TRBD1	TRBJ2-7
CASSQDGRGSAEAFF	TGTGCCAGCAGCCAAGACGGCAGGGGTAGCGCTGAAGCTTTCTTT	-	TRBV3-1	-	TRBJ1-1
CASSPRTLSSGANVLTF	TGTGCCAGCAGTCCCAGGACATTAAGCTCTGGGGCCAACGTCCTGACTTTC	-	TRBV12-3/TRBV12-4	-	TRBJ2-6
CSASSGQETQYF	TGCAGTGCTTCTAGCGGGCAAGAGACCCAGTACTTC	few	TRBV20-1	TRBD2	TRBJ2-5
CASSLEGQVVYEQYF	TGCGCCAGCAGCTTGGAGGGACAGGTGGTTTACGAGCAGTACTTC	-	TRBV5-1	TRBD1	TRBJ2-7
CASSYSDPLAGNTDTQYF	TGTGCCAGCAGTTACTCCGATCCGCTAGCGGGAAACACAGATACGCAGTATTTT	few	TRBV6-5	TRBD2	TRBJ2-3
CASSFSAGGTEKLFF	TGTGCCAGCAGCTTTTCAGCAGGAGGGACTGAAAAACTGTTTTTT	-	TRBV7-9	-	TRBJ1-4
CASSLDQGASDTQYF	TGTGCCAGCAGCTTAGACCAGGGGGCTTCAGATACGCAGTATTTT	-	TRBV7-9	TRBD1	TRBJ2-3
CATSLPDSGANVLTF	TGTGCCACCTCTCTCCCCGACTCTGGGGCCAACGTCCTGACTTTC	few	TRBV6-2/TRBV6-3	-	TRBJ2-6
CASSPFPSGSSYNEQFF	TGCGCCAGCAGCCCCTTCCCTAGCGGGAGCTCCTACAATGAGCAGTTCTTC	-	TRBV5-1	TRBD2	TRBJ2-1
CASRGVGVSYNEQFF	TGTGCCAGCAGGGGGGTAGGGGTCTCCTACAATGAGCAGTTCTTC	few	TRBV4-2	-	TRBJ2-1
CASSVRVVASYEQYF	TGTGCCAGCAGTGTCAGGGTCGTTGCGTCCTACGAGCAGTACTTC	-	TRBV28	-	TRBJ2-7
CAISPGQTNYNEQFF	TGTGCCATCAGCCCGGGACAGACAAATTACAATGAGCAGTTCTTC	few	TRBV10-3	TRBD1	TRBJ2-1
CASSPDGRSAQGQYF	TGCGCCAGCAGCCCGGACGGACGGTCCGCTCAGGGGCAGTACTTC	-	TRBV5-1	-	TRBJ2-4
CASSEIQGDNQPQHF	TGTGCCAGCAGTGAAATACAGGGGGACAATCAGCCCCAGCATTTT	-	TRBV2	TRBD1	TRBJ1-5
CASSDGAGGPLRYAYF	TGCGCCAGCAGTGATGGGGCGGGAGGGCCGCTCAGATACGCGTATTTT	few	TRBV10-2	TRBD2	TRBJ2-3
CASSQDSRGSYEQYF	TGTGCCAGCAGCCAAGATTCGAGGGGGTCCTACGAGCAGTACTTC	few	TRBV3-1	-	TRBJ2-7
CSAFFVGLGHNEQFF	TGCAGCGCCTTTTTTGTAGGGCTTGGCCACAATGAGCAGTTCTTC	few	TRBV29-1	-	TRBJ2-1
CSARGQITYEQYF	TGCAGTGCTAGAGGGCAGATAACCTACGAGCAGTACTTC	-	TRBV20-1	-	TRBJ2-7
CASSPGPHRYAYF	TGTGCCAGCAGCCCCGGACCCCACAGATACGCGTATTTT	many	TRBV7-2	-	TRBJ2-3
CASSVSGDPSGTSRTYEQYF	TGTGCCAGCAGCGTTAGCGGTGATCCCTCCGGGACTAGCCGAACCTACGAGCAGTACTTC	-	TRBV9	TRBD2	TRBJ2-7
CASSLVRRLVVYGYTF	TGTGCCAGCAGCTTAGTCCGCAGATTGGTCGTCTATGGCTACACCTTC	few	TRBV7-2	-	TRBJ1-2
CASSPGQGSLYTQYF	TGTGCCAGCAGCCCGGGACAGGGGTCCTTATATACGCAGTATTTT	many	TRBV7-3	TRBD1	TRBJ2-3
CASSLVEAGGYEQYF	TGTGCCAGCAGCTTAGTGGAGGCGGGTGGGTACGAGCAGTACTTC	many	TRBV11-2	-	TRBJ2-7
CASMGLDTQYF	TGTGCCAGCATGGGGCTAGATACGCAGTATTTT	-	TRBV28	-	TRBJ2-3
CSAAPTSGYTDTQYF	TGCAGTGCTGCCCCGACTAGCGGGTACACAGATACGCAGTATTTT	-	TRBV20-1	TRBD2	TRBJ2-3
CASTRVARQTQYF	TGTGCCAGCACGAGAGTAGCGCGACAGACGCAGTATTTT	-	TRBV11-2	-	TRBJ2-3
CASGLDGTGPDYGYTF	TGTGCTAGTGGTTTGGACGGAACAGGGCCAGACTATGGCTACACCTTC	-	TRBV12-5	-	TRBJ1-2
CASSQDGAGRGYTF	TGTGCCAGCAGCCAAGATGGGGCAGGGCGCGGCTACACCTTC	-	TRBV3-1	-	TRBJ1-2
CSARPSGGLAGGEQYF	TGCAGTGCTAGGCCCAGCGGAGGGCTAGCGGGGGGCGAGCAGTACTTC	few	TRBV20-1	TRBD2	TRBJ2-7
CASSSSGTTNNEQFF	TGTGCCAGCAGTTCTTCCGGGACTACAAACAATGAGCAGTTCTTC	-	TRBV12-3/TRBV12-4	TRBD2	TRBJ2-1
CASSQTPSGTQYF	TGTGCCAGCAGCCAAACCCCGAGCGGGACCCAGTACTTC	few	TRBV14	-	TRBJ2-5
CASSLAGHISYEQYF	TGTGCCAGCAGCTTGGCGGGACACATCTCCTACGAGCAGTACTTC	-	TRBV7-9	-	TRBJ2-7
CAARDTGTDTQYF	TGTGCCGCCCGGGACACTGGCACAGATACGCAGTATTTT	-	TRBV24-1	-	TRBJ2-3
CASSQARWTNTEAFF	TGTGCCAGCAGCCAAGCGAGGTGGACGAACACTGAAGCTTTCTTT	many	TRBV3-1	-	TRBJ1-1
CASSLAGDGHNEQFF	TGTGCCAGCAGCCTAGCGGGAGACGGGCACAATGAGCAGTTCTTC	-	TRBV5-4	TRBD2	TRBJ2-1
CSARDLRGTSGSYNEQYF	TGCAGTGCTAGAGATCTAAGGGGGACTAGCGGGAGCTACAATGAGCAGTACTTC	-	TRBV20-1	TRBD2	TRBJ2-5
CSVEVGTNRGNEQFF	TGCAGCGTTGAAGTAGGGACCAACAGGGGCAATGAGCAGTTCTTC	-	TRBV29-1	TRBD1	TRBJ2-1